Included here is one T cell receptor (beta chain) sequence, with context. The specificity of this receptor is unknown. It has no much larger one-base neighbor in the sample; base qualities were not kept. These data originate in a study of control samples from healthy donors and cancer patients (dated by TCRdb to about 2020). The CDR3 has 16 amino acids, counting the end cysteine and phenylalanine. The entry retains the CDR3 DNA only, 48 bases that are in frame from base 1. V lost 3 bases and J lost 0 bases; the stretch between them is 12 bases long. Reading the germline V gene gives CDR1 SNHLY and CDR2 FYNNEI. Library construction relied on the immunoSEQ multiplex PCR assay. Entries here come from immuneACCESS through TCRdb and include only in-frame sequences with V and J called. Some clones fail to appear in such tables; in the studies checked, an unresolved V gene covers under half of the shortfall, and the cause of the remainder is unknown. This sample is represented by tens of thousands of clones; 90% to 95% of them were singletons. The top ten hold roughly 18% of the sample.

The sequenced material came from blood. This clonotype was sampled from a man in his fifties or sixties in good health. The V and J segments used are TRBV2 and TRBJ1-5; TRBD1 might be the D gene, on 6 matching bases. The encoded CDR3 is CASSEGGGRSNQPQHF. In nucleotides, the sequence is TGTGCCAGCAGTGAGGGGGGCGGGCGTAGCAATCAGCCCCAGCATTTT.